The 21 T cell receptor beta chains given below trace back to one sample, sequenced in a study of blood T cell repertoires in COVID-19. The table came from immunoSEQ multiplex PCR; TCRdb's copy has only in-frame clones and leaves some out. The table records roughly 160,000 clones, less than 90% of them present only once. Sequencing was performed on peripheral blood. Receptors originate from a man aged 55 to 70 with acute or convalescent COVID-19.

CDR3 nucleotides: TGTGCCAGCAGCCCCGGGACTTTATGGGGGACCCAGTACTTC. Its translation: CASSPGTLWGTQYF. The rearrangement joins TRBV7-2 to TRBJ2-5; possibly TRBD2 for D (6 bases). The V end lost 5 bases, the J end lost 7 bases, and 17 bases lay between the germline ends. Germline V gene lookup returns CDR1 SGHTA and CDR2 FQGNSA. There are 14 residues in the CDR3.

The chain uses TRBV19 and TRBJ1-5, with a possible D match to TRBD1 (5 bases). The CDR3 covers 14 residues. CDR1 and CDR2 from the germline V gene are LNHDA and SQIVND (reference sequence). Trimming stripped 3 bases from V and 7 bases from J, with 13 bases between. The CDR3 region is CASSIDSPRQPQHF. The CDR3 DNA reads TGTGCCAGTAGTATCGACAGCCCTAGACAGCCCCAGCATTTT.

V is TRBV7-9 and J is TRBJ1-2; D is perhaps TRBD1 (6 bases). CDR3 length: 13 residues. Per germline, CDR1 SEHNR and CDR2 FQNEAQ (reference sequence). V was cut by 5 bases and J by 8 bases, with 15 bases left in between. The CDR3 region has the DNA TGTGCCAGCAGCCTTGGACAGCGCGGAGGCTACACCTTC. Translating gives CASSLGQRGGYTF.

This clone was detected only once. The V and J genes are TRBV27 and TRBJ1-2; 7 bases agree with TRBD1. Germline V CDR1 and CDR2: MNHEY, SMNVEV (reference sequence). With V trimmed by 2 bases and J by 5 bases, 8 bases remained unmatched. The CDR3 sequence is 15 residues long. DNA of the CDR3: TGTGCCAGCAGTTTACACGAACAGGGGTGGTATGGCTACACCTTC. It translates to CASSLHEQGWYGYTF.

This chain uses TRBV6-5 with TRBJ2-5; TRBD1 might be the D (5 bases). Germline V lookup: CDR1 MNHEY, CDR2 SVGAGI. Trimming took off 6 bases at V and 5 bases at J, with 13 bases between the two ends. The CDR3 length is 13 residues. The CDR3 reads CASRRRAGETQYF. CDR3 DNA sequence: TGTGCCAGCAGGAGACGGGCAGGGGAGACCCAGTACTTC.

This chain connects TRBV5-4 to TRBJ2-6; D might be TRBD2 (7 bases). The CDR3 covers 16 residues. V was pared by 2 bases and J by 3 bases, with 12 bases between. Germline-derived CDR1 and CDR2 are SGHNT and YYREEE (reference sequence). The CDR3 here is CASSFSGGYGANVLTF. DNA of the CDR3: TGTGCCAGCAGCTTCTCGGGGGGCTATGGGGCCAACGTCCTGACTTTC.

To note about this clone: Additional DNA sequences in this sample encode the identical CDR3. The V gene is TRBV9, the J gene TRBJ1-1, with unresolved D. Germline lookup yields CDR1 SGDLS and CDR2 YYNGEE. The CDR3 totals 12 residues. With 4 bases removed from V and 4 bases from J, the gap between germline ends came to 8 bases. CDR3 bases: TGTGCCAGCAGCCTCCCCCTCACTGAAGCTTTCTTT. It is translated as CASSLPLTEAFF.

This chain links TRBV18 with TRBJ2-6; possible D gene TRBD1, 6 bases. Trimming stripped 1 base from V and 1 base from J, with 23 bases between. The germline CDR1 and CDR2 sequences are KGHSH and LQKENI. This CDR3 is built from 21 residues. The CDR3 sequence: CASSPQGPGGLVSSGANVLTF. The CDR3, as DNA: TGTGCCAGCTCACCACAGGGGCCTGGGGGCCTCGTATCATCTGGGGCCAACGTCCTGACTTTC.

The sample holds one count of this clone. The V call is TRBV12-3 or TRBV12-4, the J call TRBJ2-5; D possibly corresponds to TRBD1 (6 bases). CDR3 size: 13 residues. The V end lost 8 bases, the J end lost 7 bases, and 17 bases lay between the germline ends. CDR3 bases: TGTGCCAGCCACCGGGACATCAGCCTGACCCAGTACTTC. The encoded protein is CASHRDISLTQYF.

J is TRBJ2-6 and V is TRBV5-6; D is undetermined. The CDR3 spans 16 residues. Germline CDR1 reads SGHDT; CDR2 reads YYEEEE. V was trimmed by 2 bases and J by 2 bases, leaving 11 bases between them. The CDR3 spells CASSFLVLTGANVLTF. The CDR3 DNA is TGTGCCAGCAGCTTTTTAGTCCTGACTGGGGCCAACGTCCTGACTTTC.

The genes are TRBV10-3 and TRBJ1-4; 7 bases match TRBD1. The ends lost 6 bases at V and 2 bases at J; junction bases unmatched: 3. The CDR3 extends over 14 amino acids. Per germline, CDR1 ENHRY and CDR2 SYGVKD. The CDR3 region is CAISPGQTNEKLFF. Written as DNA, the CDR3 is TGTGCCATCAGCCCGGGACAGACTAATGAAAAACTGTTTTTT.

This clone came up a few times. The chain uses TRBV5-4 and TRBJ2-3; 11 bases agree with TRBD2. This CDR3 spans 15 amino acids. Germline-derived CDR1 and CDR2 are SGHNT and YYREEE (reference sequence). V dropped 1 base and J dropped 7; count of bases not matched to a gene: 5. CDR3 residues: CASSLTSGSQNTQYF. CDR3 nucleotides: TGTGCCAGCAGCTTGACTAGCGGGAGTCAAAATACGCAGTATTTT.

V is TRBV4-1 and J is TRBJ2-3; D possibly corresponds to TRBD1 (5 bases). V was clipped by 0 bases and J by 3 bases, with 16 bases between them. Per the germline V gene, CDR1 is MGHRA and CDR2 is YSYEKL. The CDR3 is 17 amino acids. The CDR3 DNA reads as TGCGCCAGCAGCCAAGAAAGGGGCCGCGGTAGTACAGATACGCAGTATTTT. Translated, it gives CASSQERGRGSTDTQYF.

V usage is TRBV7-9 and J usage is TRBJ2-7, with TRBD2 as a possible D gene (6 bases). This CDR3 comprises 14 residues. Germline values: CDR1 SEHNR, CDR2 FQNEAQ (reference sequence). V lost 7 bases and J lost 6, with 19 bases in between. CDR3 sequence reads: CASTSTPREFEQYF. The CDR3 coding sequence is TGTGCCAGCACCTCGACACCTCGGGAGTTCGAGCAGTACTTC.

V usage is TRBV29-1 and J usage is TRBJ2-7; D perhaps matches TRBD2 (6 bases). Trimming removed 5 bases from V and 2 bases from J, with 13 bases in between. CDR3 size: 13 residues. Germline CDR1 SQVTM, CDR2 ANQGSEA. The CDR3 DNA is TGCAGCGTTCGAAGGACGGGAGCCTACGAGCAGTACTTC. It yields the protein CSVRRTGAYEQYF.

The V call is TRBV7-2, the J call TRBJ2-5; D is perhaps TRBD2 (6 bases). V lost 4 bases to trimming and J lost 5 bases, with 17 bases between them. CDR1 is SGHTA, CDR2 FQGNSA, per germline. The CDR3 runs 15 residues. The CDR3: CASSSDSFREETQYF. Here the CDR3 DNA reads TGTGCCAGCAGCTCCGACTCATTCCGGGAGGAGACCCAGTACTTC.

The chain employs TRBV24-1 and TRBJ1-5, with D maybe TRBD1 (5 bases). CDR1 is KGHDR and CDR2 is SFDVKD in the germline V gene. The CDR3 length is 15 residues. V lost 2 bases to trimming and J lost 6 bases, with 13 bases between them. Here the CDR3 DNA reads TGTGCCACCAGTGATTCCGCGGGGGTGGGTCAGCCCCAGCATTTT. The encoded protein is CATSDSAGVGQPQHF.

V and J are TRBV5-5 and TRBJ2-1; TRBD2 agrees at 8 bases. V trimming: 4 bases; J trimming: 8 bases; junction bases outside the gene matches: 14. Germline values: CDR1 SGHKS, CDR2 YYEKEE (reference sequence). This CDR3 spans 16 amino acids. Written as DNA, the CDR3 is TGTGCCAGCAGCCGTGGGGTCAGCGGGGGCTCGGATGAGCAGTTCTTC. Protein sequence: CASSRGVSGGSDEQFF.

The chain links TRBV6-6 to TRBJ1-2; TRBD1 might be the D (6 bases). The germline V gene has CDR1 MNHNY and CDR2 SVGAGI (reference sequence). The CDR3 runs to 11 residues. Trimming removed 11 bases at V and 4 bases at J, with 11 bases between. CDR3 amino acids: CACRTVYGYTF. CDR3 sequence (DNA): TGTGCCTGTCGGACAGTCTATGGCTACACCTTC.

This clone has just one count. V usage is TRBV30 and J usage is TRBJ1-2, with D perhaps matching TRBD1 (6 bases). Trimming removed 4 bases from V and 4 bases from J, with 16 bases in between. The CDR3 is made up of 14 amino acids. CDR1 and CDR2 (germline): GTSNPN, SVGIG (reference sequence). The CDR3, as DNA: TGTGCCTGGACCCACGGGCAGGGGACCTATGGCTACACCTTC. This codes for CAWTHGQGTYGYTF.

This chain links TRBV3-1 (or the pseudogene TRBV3-2) with TRBJ1-1; possible D gene TRBD1, 5 bases. CDR1 is LGHDT, CDR2 YNNKEL, per germline (reference sequence). Trimming removed 0 bases from V and 5 bases from J, with 13 bases in between. The CDR3 totals 15 residues. The CDR3: CASSQDGGVGTEAFF. The CDR3 DNA sequence: TGTGCCAGCAGCCAAGATGGGGGGGTCGGGACTGAAGCTTTCTTT.